This T cell receptor beta chain was identified in a study of control samples from healthy donors and cancer patients. The germline CDR1 and CDR2 sequences are MGHRA and YSYEKL. The CDR3 extends over 16 amino acids. Unmatched junction bases numbered 10, after V lost 5 bases and J lost 3 bases. Profiled with immunoSEQ multiplex PCR; TCRdb holds only in-frame clones, not every one. The data hold about 79,000 clones, with over 85% observed a single time. The sample was PBMCs. This sequence was found in a woman aged 35 to 49 with lung cancer. This chain uses TRBV4-1 with TRBJ2-3, with 8 bases fitting TRBD2. CDR3 protein: CASSFFSGEETDTQYF. The DNA for the CDR3 is TGCGCCAGCAGCTTCTTTAGCGGGGAGGAGACAGATACGCAGTATTTT.